This TCR beta chain was recovered during a study of cytomegalovirus exposure and HLA in healthy donors. The overall study: In a later analysis, the roughly 120 validation repertoires were reported to have used the same platform as the approximately 620 first-cohort repertoires.

V dropped 2 bases and J dropped 3; count of bases not matched to a gene: 2. Germline V gene sequence: CDR1 MNHNY, CDR2 SVGAGI (reference sequence). The CDR3 runs to 14 residues. TCRdb keeps only in-frame clones here, not all; method: immunoSEQ multiplex PCR. This sample yields about 90,000 clones, of which 84% are seen a single time; about 12% belongs to the top ten. Study findings and constraints: The TCR clusters that emerged in the first cohort tended, a later analysis found, to co-occur in the approximately 110 validation repertoires. As confirmed in vitro, a few CMV-associated chains were specific for CMV antigens. The authors listed 150 to 200 TCR beta chains as cytomegalovirus-associated.

Remarks on this clone: Its specificity is not known.

This chain links TRBV6-6 with TRBJ2-7; 9 positions match TRBD1. The source of this sequence is a woman aged 18-35 years in good health and CMV-seropositive. Material: PBMCs. The DNA of the CDR3 is TGTGCCAGCAGTTACACAGGGGGCGGCTACGAGCAGTACTTC. As protein: CASSYTGGGYEQYF.